The 20 T cell receptor beta chains reported below all come from one sample, sequenced in a study of T cell responses to AZD1222 COVID-19 vaccine. The table came from immunoSEQ multiplex PCR; TCRdb's copy has only in-frame clones and leaves some out. The sample lists some 150,000 clones, 88% occurring once. Here the sequenced sample was peripheral blood, taken 28 days after the second dose of the MenACWY control vaccine. The receptors come from an adult who received the MenACWY meningococcal vaccine as a control.

The rearrangement joins TRBV7-3 to TRBJ2-5; D not resolved. The CDR3 is 14 residues long. Trimming pared 2 bases from V and 5 bases from J, leaving 12 bases between. Per the germline V gene, CDR1 is SGHTA and CDR2 is FQGTGA. CDR3 in amino acids: CASSLGASGETQYF. CDR3 bases: TGTGCCAGCAGCTTAGGAGCTAGTGGGGAGACCCAGTACTTC.

This clone was picked up one time. The gene calls are TRBV14 and TRBJ1-2; no clear D gene. The V gene lost 1 base and the J gene lost 4 bases, with 10 bases spanning the gap. The CDR3 runs to 14 residues. Looked up from germline, CDR1 is SGHDN and CDR2 is FVKESK. DNA for the CDR3: TGTGCCAGCAGCCAAGCGGGCACAACCTATGGCTACACCTTC. Translated, it gives CASSQAGTTYGYTF.

The chain recombines TRBV5-1 with TRBJ1-1; D call uncertain. The CDR3 has 15 amino acids. V lost 1 base, J lost 3 bases, and 13 bases lay in between. The germline CDR1 and CDR2 sequences are SGHRS and YFSETQ. The CDR3, as DNA: TGCGCCAGCAGCTTGAACCCCGCCCAGGACACTGAAGCTTTCTTT. This codes for CASSLNPAQDTEAFF.

The genes are TRBV11-3 and TRBJ2-7; D possibly corresponds to TRBD2 (6 bases). Germline values: CDR1 SGHNT, CDR2 YENEEA. The CDR3 has 14 amino acids. The V gene lost 5 bases and the J gene lost 5 bases, with 16 bases spanning the gap. CDR3 sequence: CASSPRTNWDEQYF. CDR3 nucleotide sequence: TGTGCCAGCAGCCCCAGGACTAATTGGGACGAGCAGTACTTC.

In regard to this clone: Other nucleotide sequences from this sample produce the same CDR3. The chain uses TRBV7-2 and TRBJ2-7, with a weak D call TRBD1 (6 bases). The germline V and J ends were trimmed by 5 bases and 2 bases, with 13 bases remaining between them. The CDR3 has 14 amino acids. Germline CDR1 and CDR2: SGHTA and FQGNSA. The CDR3 spells CASSQSQGTYEQYF. The CDR3 DNA is TGTGCCAGCAGCCAGTCCCAGGGGACCTACGAGCAGTACTTC.

The rearrangement uses TRBV7-9 and TRBJ1-5; D is ambiguous. V dropped 3 bases and J dropped 11 bases, with 14 bases sitting between them. Germline CDR1 is SEHNR and CDR2 is FQNEAQ (reference sequence). The CDR3 extends over 13 amino acids. The CDR3 is CASSFGRESAQHF. The CDR3 nucleotides read TGTGCCAGCAGCTTCGGAAGGGAATCAGCCCAGCATTTT.

V usage is TRBV7-8 and J usage is TRBJ2-7, with a weak D call TRBD1 (5 bases). Germline loops: CDR1 SGHVS, CDR2 FQNEAQ. The CDR3 covers 14 residues. Trimming removed 4 bases at V and 5 bases at J, with 15 bases between. CDR3 protein: CASSSDNGFDEQYF. Here the CDR3 DNA reads TGTGCCAGCAGCTCGGACAATGGGTTCGACGAGCAGTACTTC. The full variable domain, its missing parts supplied by reference TRBV7-8 and TRBJ2-7, is GAGVSQSPRYKVAKRGQDVALRCDPISGHVSLFWYQQALGQGPEFLTYFQNEAQLDKSGLPSDRFFAERPEGSVSTLKIQRTQQEDSAVYLCASSSDNGFDEQYFGPGTRLTVT.

This clone showed up just a few times. This chain uses TRBV24-1 with TRBJ1-2, with a possible D match to TRBD1 (5 bases). V was pared by 5 bases and J by 2 bases, with 8 bases between. Germline assignment: CDR1 KGHDR and CDR2 SFDVKD. The CDR3 runs 13 residues. The CDR3 nucleotides read TGTGCCACCAGTGTTGGGGGGAACTATGGCTACACCTTC. Translating it yields CATSVGGNYGYTF.

This clone was picked up one time. V usage is TRBV2 and J usage is TRBJ2-1; 9 positions match TRBD1. CDR3 length: 15 amino acids. V was clipped by 6 bases and J by 10 bases; unmatched bases: 13. Germline V lookup: CDR1 SNHLY, CDR2 FYNNEI. For the CDR3, the DNA is TGTGCCAGCAGGCCCGGGACAGGGCGTTACGGGGAGCAGTTCTTC. As protein: CASRPGTGRYGEQFF.

The table lists this clone with a count of one. At one end the junction does not follow the germline gene, possibly because of a read error. The chain couples TRBV4-2 to TRBJ1-2, with D possibly being TRBD1 (6 bases). Germline V gene data show CDR1 as LGHNA and CDR2 as YNFKEQ. The CDR3 spans 15 residues. In DNA form, the CDR3 reads TGTGCCAGCAGCCCCGGGACAACAACGGACTACGGCTACACCTTC. Its protein product is CASSPGTTTDYGYTF.

Here the CDR3 DNA reads TGTGCCAGCAGTTTATTGTTATCCGGGGAGCTGTTTTTT. Translating it yields CASSLLLSGELFF. This chain uses TRBV28 with TRBJ2-2, with D unclear. This CDR3 has 13 residues. Germline V gene lookup returns CDR1 MDHEN and CDR2 SYDVKM. Trimming removed 1 base from V and 6 bases from J, with 6 bases in between.

The chain recombines TRBV30 with TRBJ1-5; D not certain. The CDR3 loop spans 13 amino acids. Germline CDR1 reads GTSNPN; CDR2 reads SVGIG (reference sequence). V lost 0 bases and J 4 bases, leaving 7 bases between the germline ends. The DNA of the CDR3 is TGTGCCTGGAGTGTACTGCAGAATCAGCCCCAGCATTTT. It is translated as CAWSVLQNQPQHF.

The gene calls are TRBV7-9 and TRBJ2-7; D tentatively fits TRBD1 or TRBD2 (5 bases each). With 0 bases removed from V and 5 bases from J, the gap between germline ends came to 14 bases. Germline lookup yields CDR1 SEHNR and CDR2 FQNEAQ (reference sequence). This CDR3 comprises 15 residues. The CDR3 protein is CASSLAGTGGHEQYF. DNA for the CDR3: TGTGCCAGCAGCTTAGCCGGGACGGGTGGCCACGAGCAGTACTTC.

J is TRBJ1-1 and V is TRBV7-9, with a possible D match to TRBD1 (5 bases). The CDR3 totals 16 residues. The V end was cut by 1 base, the J end by 4 bases, with 16 bases between. Germline V lookup: CDR1 SEHNR, CDR2 FQNEAQ (reference sequence). The CDR3 loop is CASSLGVRAIGTEAFF. As DNA, the CDR3 is TGTGCCAGCAGCTTAGGTGTCAGGGCGATCGGCACTGAAGCTTTCTTT. Supplemented by reference TRBV7-9 and TRBJ1-1, the full variable domain reads DTGVSQNPRHKITKRGQNVTFRCDPISEHNRLYWYRQTLGQGPEFLTYFQNEAQLEKSRLLSDRFSAERPKGSFSTLEIQRTEQGDSAMYLCASSLGVRAIGTEAFFGQGTRLTVV.

The chain employs TRBV4-2 and TRBJ2-7, with a possible D match to TRBD1 (5 bases). In germline, CDR1 is LGHNA, CDR2 YNFKEQ. CDR3 size: 14 residues. V shed 4 bases and J shed 2 bases, with 12 bases lying between them. CDR3 DNA: TGTGCCAGCAGCCCGAGCGCAGGGACCTACGAGCAGTACTTC. Its translation: CASSPSAGTYEQYF.

The J gene is TRBJ2-5, the V gene TRBV7-9, with a weak D call TRBD2 (6 bases). The CDR3 totals 14 residues. From germline, CDR1 is SEHNR and CDR2 FQNEAQ (reference sequence). The V end was cut by 5 bases, the J end by 6 bases, with 16 bases between. CDR3 sequence (DNA): TGTGCCAGCAGCCCAATCGGGGGTGGGAAGACCCAGTACTTC. It yields the protein CASSPIGGGKTQYF.

The chain employs TRBV7-9 and TRBJ1-2, with a tentative D call TRBD1 (5 bases). There are 14 residues in the CDR3. With 5 bases removed from V and 2 bases from J, the gap between germline ends came to 12 bases. CDR1 is SEHNR, CDR2 FQNEAQ, per germline (reference sequence). In DNA, the CDR3 is TGTGCCAGCAGCGGACATGGGGTAAACTATGGCTACACCTTC. Translated: CASSGHGVNYGYTF.

The rearrangement links TRBV5-1 to TRBJ1-6, with TRBD1 matching over 11 bases. CDR3 length: 16 residues. Germline CDR1 reads SGHRS; CDR2 reads YFSETQ. V trimming: 0 bases; J trimming: 10 bases; junction bases outside the gene matches: 6. The CDR3 sequence: CASSLEGQGAKSPLHF. DNA of the CDR3: TGCGCCAGCAGCTTGGAAGGACAGGGGGCTAAGTCACCCCTCCACTTT.

The CDR3: CASSYSMGQGDEKLFF. DNA for the CDR3: TGTGCCAGCAGTTACTCGATGGGACAGGGAGATGAAAAACTGTTTTTT. This chain joins TRBV6-5 and TRBJ1-4; 9 bases line up with TRBD1. The CDR3 runs 16 residues. The germline V gene has CDR1 MNHEY and CDR2 SVGAGI. Trimming at V came to 0 bases and at J to 6 bases, leaving 5 bases not matched to a gene.

This chain connects TRBV30 to TRBJ1-1; D unclear. CDR3 length equals 14 residues. Trimming cost V 5 bases and J 5 bases, with 18 bases left between them. CDR1 GTSNPN and CDR2 SVGIG come from the germline V gene (reference sequence). The CDR3 loop reads CAWEGTVLGTEAFF. In nucleotides, the CDR3 is TGTGCCTGGGAAGGTACAGTCCTCGGGACTGAAGCTTTCTTT.